This TCR beta chain is from a study of spatial heterogeneity in lung cancer. Background on the study: Among detected sequences, beta-chain ones consistently exceeded alpha-chain ones in number. The average appearance count of each unique TCR and UMI combination in raw reads was more than ten.

Stated time point: sample taken at primary tumor resection. Whole RNA obtained from tumor, nontumor lung or frozen PBMC underwent sequencing without sorting. Each TCR cDNA molecule carried a unique molecular identifier. One entry per CDR3 protein, called by TCRdb with MiXCR from the 5' RACE reads. Among about 40,000 distinct CDR3 sequences listed, less than 5.5% were seen once. Points from the study as a whole: Blood showed ubiquitous tumor TCRs more often at resection than at routine follow-up.

This clonotype was detected many times. The antigen is not known. Specimen: PBMCs, collected at surgery. The clonotype was recovered from a female donor with early-stage non-small cell lung cancer.

The CDR3 loop is CASSLVAGGIGELFF. The CDR3 region has the DNA TGTGCCAGCAGCTTAGTGGCAGGGGGCATCGGGGAGCTGTTTTTT. The rearrangement links TRBV7-8 to TRBJ2-2; 8 bases map to TRBD1. Germline V gene lookup returns CDR1 SGHVS and CDR2 FQNEAQ. J was trimmed by 7 bases and V by 1 base; bases with no gene match: 5. This CDR3 is built from 15 residues.